This TCR beta chain stems from a study of blood T cell repertoires in COVID-19. Overall study context: Acute and convalescent COVID-19 samples came from the United States, Italy and Spain.

Original data processing: Reference gene primer amplification in the assay estimated nucleated cell counts. Profiling relied on immunoSEQ multiplex PCR, and the TCRdb table lists in-frame clones only, not all of them. That table furnishes V, J and clone size, whereas the DNA furnished D and trimming. The sample records 200,000 to 300,000 clones, over 75% being singletons. The CDR3 contains 14 residues. The junction had 4 bases not matched to a gene; V was cut back by 5 bases and J by 1 base. Germline values: CDR1 GTSNPN, CDR2 SVGIG (reference sequence). Participants had their cohort set by participant-reported clinical history. All recovered Cohort 3 donors got two negative PCRs, got clearance, or saw symptom resolution.

The chain has TRBV30 and TRBJ2-2, with TRBD2 matching 7 bases. This receptor was identified in a man between 40 and 49 years old who had recovered from COVID-19. Sequencing input: PBMCs or T cells enriched from blood (not recorded which). CDR3 loop: CAWPGGENTGELFF. The DNA of the CDR3 is TGTGCCTGGCCGGGAGGAGAGAACACCGGGGAGCTGTTTTTT. Together with reference TRBV30 and TRBJ2-2, the CDR3 gives the full variable domain: SQTIHQWPATLVQPVGSPLSLECTVEGTSNPNLYWYRQAAGRGLQLLFYSVGIGQISSEVPQNLSASRPQDRQFILSSKKLLLSDSGFYLCAWPGGENTGELFFGEGSRLTVL.